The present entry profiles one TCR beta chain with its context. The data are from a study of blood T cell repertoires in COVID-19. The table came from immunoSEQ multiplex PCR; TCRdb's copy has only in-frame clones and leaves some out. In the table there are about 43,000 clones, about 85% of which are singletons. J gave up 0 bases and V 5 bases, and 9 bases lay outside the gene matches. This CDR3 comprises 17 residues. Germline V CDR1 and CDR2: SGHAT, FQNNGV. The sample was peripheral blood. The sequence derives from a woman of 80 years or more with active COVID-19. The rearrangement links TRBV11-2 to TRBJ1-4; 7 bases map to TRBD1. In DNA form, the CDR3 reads TGTGCCAGCAGCATAACGACAGGGCCCTCAACTAATGAAAAACTGTTTTTT. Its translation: CASSITTGPSTNEKLFF.